A single sample is the source of the 19 T cell receptor beta chains below, sequenced in a study of Ad26.COV2.S vaccination and SARS-CoV-2 variants. Profiled with immunoSEQ multiplex PCR; TCRdb holds only in-frame clones, not every one. The sample shows around 450,000 clones, about nine tenths of them seen only once. As to treatment: approximately 18 received Ad26.COV2.S at low or high dose, single or two shots; a few received placebo; per-sample allocation not given. Samples came from day 63 after the first vaccine or placebo injection. The sequences come from peripheral blood, collected in a trial of Ad26.COV2.S vaccine versus placebo. The receptor set was obtained from a person between 18 and 60 years old who received the Ad26.COV2.S COVID-19 vaccine or a placebo.

The chain is built from TRBV2 and TRBJ1-4, with no clear D. This CDR3 spans 16 amino acids. Germline CDR1 SNHLY, CDR2 FYNNEI. The V and J ends lost 5 bases and 5 bases respectively, with 18 bases between them. The CDR3 coding sequence is TGTGCCAGCAGTCTCCTTACACGGCTAGGGAATGAAAAACTGTTTTTT. Amino acids: CASSLLTRLGNEKLFF.

The J gene is TRBJ2-2, the V gene TRBV25-1; D unclear. V lost 2 bases, J lost 6 bases, and 10 bases lay in between. Per germline, CDR1 MGHDK and CDR2 SYGVNS. The CDR3 loop spans 14 amino acids. The CDR3 nucleotides read TGTGCCAGCAGTGAAGCCCAACCCCCCGGGGAGCTGTTTTTT. As protein: CASSEAQPPGELFF.

The table lists this clone with a count of one. V gene TRBV18 combines with J gene TRBJ2-3; D call uncertain. The CDR3 has 14 amino acids. CDR1 KGHSH and CDR2 LQKENI come from the germline V gene. V lost 3 bases, J lost 1 base, and 8 bases lay in between. The CDR3 sequence is CASSPAPGTDTQYF. In DNA, the CDR3 is TGTGCCAGCTCACCCGCCCCTGGCACAGATACGCAGTATTTT.

The rearrangement links TRBV29-1 to TRBJ2-3; 9 bases are a match to TRBD2. With V trimmed by 6 bases and J by 7 bases, 8 bases remained unmatched. The V gene's germline CDR1 is SQVTM and CDR2 ANQGSEA. The CDR3 extends over 13 amino acids. The CDR3 DNA reads TGCAGCGTCCGCGCGGCGGGAGGGAATACGCAGTATTTT. This sequence encodes CSVRAAGGNTQYF.

Turning to this clone: The same CDR3 arises from other DNA sequences in this sample as well. The chain couples TRBV5-1 to TRBJ2-3; D gene unclear. The germline V gene encodes CDR1 SGHRS and CDR2 YFSETQ. The CDR3 runs to 11 residues. Trimming took off 4 bases at V and 2 bases at J, with 2 bases between the two ends. CDR3 amino acids: CASSATDTQYF. In DNA, the CDR3 is TGCGCCAGCAGCGCCACAGATACGCAGTATTTT.

A word on this clone: At the DNA level, this CDR3 is encoded by other sequences in the same sample as well. This sequence joins TRBV7-2 and TRBJ2-2; 7 bases map to TRBD2. The V and J ends lost 1 base and 2 bases, in that order; junction bases with no gene match: 4. Germline CDR1 and CDR2: SGHTA and FQGNSA. The CDR3 has 16 residues. CDR3 residues: CASSLGLAVNTGELFF. As DNA, the CDR3 is TGTGCCAGCAGCTTAGGGCTAGCGGTAAACACCGGGGAGCTGTTTTTT. Full variable domain (remainder filled in from reference TRBV7-2 and TRBJ2-2): GAGVSQSPSNKVTEKGKDVELRCDPISGHTALYWYRQSLGQGLEFLIYFQGNSAPDKSGLPSDRFSAERTGGSVSTLTIQRTQQEDSAVYLCASSLGLAVNTGELFFGEGSRLTVL.

J is TRBJ2-7 and V is TRBV5-6, with TRBD1 matching 7 bases. The CDR3 is 14 residues long. The V segment lost 3 bases and the J segment 8 bases; nucleotides outside the gene matches: 11. CDR1 is SGHDT and CDR2 is YYEEEE in the germline V gene. The CDR3 DNA reads as TGTGCCAGCAGCTCAACAGGGGAGTTTAGGAAGCAGTACTTC. This sequence encodes CASSSTGEFRKQYF.

This sequence joins TRBV11-2 and TRBJ2-7; 7 bases map to TRBD1. V shed 1 base, J shed 1 base, and the junction held 1 base outside the gene matches. Germline values: CDR1 SGHAT, CDR2 FQNNGV. The CDR3 contains 14 residues. The CDR3 coding sequence is TGTGCCAGCAGCTTAGGCAGGGGGTCCTACGAGCAGTACTTC. It yields the protein CASSLGRGSYEQYF.

The chain links TRBV24-1 to TRBJ2-1; TRBD2 agrees at 16 bases. The J segment lost 9 bases and the V segment lost 2 bases, leaving 6 bases of the junction unmatched. The V gene's germline CDR1 is KGHDR and CDR2 SFDVKD. The CDR3 covers 17 residues. CDR3 sequence: CATSDWGLAGGPSEQFF. CDR3 bases: TGTGCCACCAGTGATTGGGGACTAGCGGGAGGGCCGAGTGAGCAGTTCTTC.

This chain links TRBV15 with TRBJ2-6, with a weak D call TRBD2 (6 bases). Trimming left V 3 bases short and J 4 bases short, with 13 bases between. Per the germline V gene, CDR1 is LNHNV and CDR2 is YYDKDF (reference sequence). CDR3 length: 16 amino acids. The CDR3 DNA follows: TGTGCCACCAGCAGTATCGGAGGGGCCGGGGCCAACGTCCTGACTTTC. This gives the protein CATSSIGGAGANVLTF. Full variable domain (outside the CDR3, taken from reference TRBV15 and TRBJ2-6): DAMVIQNPRYQVTQFGKPVTLSCSQTLNHNVMYWYQQKSSQAPKLLFHYYDKDFNNEADTPDNFQSRRPNTSFCFLDIRSPGLGDTAMYLCATSSIGGAGANVLTFGAGSRLTVL.

The chain has TRBV9 and TRBJ2-7; D gene unclear. V was pared by 3 bases and J by 5 bases, with 12 bases between. Germline-derived CDR1 and CDR2 are SGDLS and YYNGEE. The CDR3 spans 13 residues. CDR3 residues: CASSATPGHEQYF. DNA for the CDR3: TGTGCCAGCAGCGCGACCCCGGGCCACGAGCAGTACTTC.

The V call is TRBV3-1 (or the pseudogene TRBV3-2), the J call TRBJ1-1, with D perhaps TRBD1 (5 bases). Germline values: CDR1 LGHDT, CDR2 YNNKEL (reference sequence). This CDR3 contains 16 residues. Trimming pared 0 bases from V and 4 bases from J, leaving 15 bases between. CDR3 DNA sequence: TGTGCCAGCAGCCAAGATCTTTCAGGTAGGGGCACTGAAGCTTTCTTT. As protein: CASSQDLSGRGTEAFF.

This clone was found once. The rearrangement joins TRBV5-1 to TRBJ1-4; D is unresolved. This CDR3 contains 16 residues. The germline V gene has CDR1 SGHRS and CDR2 YFSETQ. The V and J ends lost 0 bases and 4 bases respectively, with 13 bases between them. The CDR3: CASSLAEGRHNEKLFF. The CDR3, as DNA: TGCGCCAGCAGCTTGGCCGAAGGGAGGCATAATGAAAAACTGTTTTTT.

The chain has TRBV7-9 and TRBJ2-7; 9 bases agree with TRBD1. Germline V gene lookup returns CDR1 SEHNR and CDR2 FQNEAQ (reference sequence). J was trimmed by 2 bases and V by 3 bases; bases with no gene match: 2. The CDR3 has 14 residues. Here the CDR3 DNA reads TGTGCCAGCAGCTTTGGGACAGGGACCTACGAGCAGTACTTC. Encoded protein: CASSFGTGTYEQYF.

This chain joins TRBV5-1 and TRBJ1-1; 9 positions match TRBD1. There are 16 residues in the CDR3. J lost 3 bases, V lost 4 bases, and 10 bases had no gene match. Per germline, CDR1 SGHRS and CDR2 YFSETQ. The CDR3 here is CASSPALQGADTEAFF. DNA for the CDR3: TGCGCCAGCAGCCCAGCTTTACAGGGGGCGGACACTGAAGCTTTCTTT.

The genes are TRBV2 and TRBJ2-7; perhaps TRBD1 as D (5 bases). The CDR3 contains 15 residues. In germline, CDR1 is SNHLY, CDR2 FYNNEI. V was pared by 5 bases and J by 6 bases, with 20 bases between. In DNA form, the CDR3 reads TGTGCCAGCAGTACCCTCCAGGGCTTCGTCTCCGAGCAGTACTTC. Translating it yields CASSTLQGFVSEQYF.

The V and J genes are TRBV27 and TRBJ2-4, with unresolved D. Trimming left V 5 bases short and J 4 bases short, with 12 bases between. CDR1 is MNHEY, CDR2 SMNVEV, per germline (reference sequence). This CDR3 has 14 amino acids. The DNA of the CDR3 is TGTGCCAGCAGTCCGCCCGGACGGAAAAACATTCAGTACTTC. Protein: CASSPPGRKNIQYF.

This rearrangement joins TRBV19 to TRBJ2-2; 7 positions agree with TRBD1. The trim removed 10 bases at V and 7 bases at J, leaving 9 bases unmatched. Germline loops: CDR1 LNHDA, CDR2 SQIVND (reference sequence). The CDR3 spans 13 residues. The CDR3 spells CATPRGLVGELFF. The CDR3 coding sequence is TGTGCCACCCCGAGGGGGCTTGTCGGGGAGCTGTTTTTT.

The chain employs TRBV7-9 and TRBJ2-1; no firm D call. CDR3 size: 14 residues. Deletions cut 1 base from V and 7 bases from J, with 11 bases between. Germline V gives CDR1 SEHNR, CDR2 FQNEAQ (reference sequence). The CDR3, as DNA: TGTGCCAGCAGCTTAGGCGGTTTTGGAAATGAGCAGTTCTTC. Amino acid sequence: CASSLGGFGNEQFF.